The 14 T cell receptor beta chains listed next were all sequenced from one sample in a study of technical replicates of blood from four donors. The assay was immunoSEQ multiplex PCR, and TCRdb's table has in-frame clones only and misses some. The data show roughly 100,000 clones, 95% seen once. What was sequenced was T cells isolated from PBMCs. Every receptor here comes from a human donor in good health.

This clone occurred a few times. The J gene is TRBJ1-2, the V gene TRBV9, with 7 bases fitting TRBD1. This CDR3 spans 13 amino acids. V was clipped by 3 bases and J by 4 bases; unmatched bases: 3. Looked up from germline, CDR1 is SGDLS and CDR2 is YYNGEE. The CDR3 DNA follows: TGTGCCAGCAGCGCCCGGGACAGCTATGGCTACACCTTC. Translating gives CASSARDSYGYTF.

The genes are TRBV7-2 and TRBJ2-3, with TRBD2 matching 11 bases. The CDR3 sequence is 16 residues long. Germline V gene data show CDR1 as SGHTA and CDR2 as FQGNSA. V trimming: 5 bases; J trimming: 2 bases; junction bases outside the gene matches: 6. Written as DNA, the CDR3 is TGTGCCAGCAGCCCTGGACTAGCGGGTATCACAGATACGCAGTATTTT. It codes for CASSPGLAGITDTQYF. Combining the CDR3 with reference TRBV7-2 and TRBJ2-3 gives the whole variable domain GAGVSQSPSNKVTEKGKDVELRCDPISGHTALYWYRQSLGQGLEFLIYFQGNSAPDKSGLPSDRFSAERTGGSVSTLTIQRTQQEDSAVYLCASSPGLAGITDTQYFGPGTRLTVL.

CDR3 protein: CASKKGDYNEQYF. The CDR3 DNA reads as TGTGCCAGCAAAAAGGGGGATTATAACGAGCAGTACTTC. This chain connects TRBV28 to TRBJ2-7; the D gene is possibly TRBD1 (6 bases). Germline CDR1 MDHEN, CDR2 SYDVKM. The CDR3 is made up of 13 amino acids. V shed 7 bases and J shed 5 bases, with 15 bases lying between them.

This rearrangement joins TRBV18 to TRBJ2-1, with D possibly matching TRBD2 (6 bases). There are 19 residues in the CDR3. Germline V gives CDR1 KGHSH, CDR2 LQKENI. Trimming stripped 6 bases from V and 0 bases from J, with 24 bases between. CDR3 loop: CASSQSGAQRGGSYNEQFF. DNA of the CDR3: TGTGCCAGCTCTCAAAGCGGTGCCCAGAGGGGAGGCTCCTACAATGAGCAGTTCTTC.

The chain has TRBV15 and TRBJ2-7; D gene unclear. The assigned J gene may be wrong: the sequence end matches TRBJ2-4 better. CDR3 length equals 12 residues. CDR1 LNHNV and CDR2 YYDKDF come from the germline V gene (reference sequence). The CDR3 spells CATSRDLAIQYF. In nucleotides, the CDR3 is TGTGCCACCAGCAGAGATCTGGCCATTCAGTACTTC.

The CDR3 DNA sequence: TGTGCCAGCACCCCGACAAGCATGAACACTGAAGCTTTCTTT. Residues: CASTPTSMNTEAFF. The chain links TRBV7-9 to TRBJ1-1; D gene ambiguous. The V gene's germline CDR1 is SEHNR and CDR2 FQNEAQ (reference sequence). CDR3 length: 14 residues. V was pared by 7 bases and J by 0 bases, with 12 bases between.

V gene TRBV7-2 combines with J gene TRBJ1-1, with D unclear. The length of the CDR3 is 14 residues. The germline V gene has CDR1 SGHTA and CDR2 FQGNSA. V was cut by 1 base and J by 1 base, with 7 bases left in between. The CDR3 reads CASSLVPGNTEAFF. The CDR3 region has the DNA TGTGCCAGCAGCTTAGTTCCGGGGAACACTGAAGCTTTCTTT.

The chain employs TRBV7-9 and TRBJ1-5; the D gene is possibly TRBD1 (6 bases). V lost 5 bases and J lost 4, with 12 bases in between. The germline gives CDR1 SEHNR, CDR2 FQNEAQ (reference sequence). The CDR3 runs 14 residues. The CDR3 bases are TGTGCCAGCAGCCGTGATAGGGGGAATCAGCCCCAGCATTTT. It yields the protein CASSRDRGNQPQHF.

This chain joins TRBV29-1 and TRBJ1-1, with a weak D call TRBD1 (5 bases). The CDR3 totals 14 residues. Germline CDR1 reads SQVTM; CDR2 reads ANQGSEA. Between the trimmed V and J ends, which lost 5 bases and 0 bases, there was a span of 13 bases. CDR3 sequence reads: CSVLGAPMNTEAFF. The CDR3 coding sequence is TGCAGCGTTCTAGGGGCGCCCATGAACACTGAAGCTTTCTTT.

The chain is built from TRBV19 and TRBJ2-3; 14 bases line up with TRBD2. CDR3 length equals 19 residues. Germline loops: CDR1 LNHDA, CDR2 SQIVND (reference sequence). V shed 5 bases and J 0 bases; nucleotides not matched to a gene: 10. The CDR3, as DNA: TGTGCCAGTAGTCGGAGGGGGACTAGCGGGAGTTCTAGCACAGATACGCAGTATTTT. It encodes CASSRRGTSGSSSTDTQYF.

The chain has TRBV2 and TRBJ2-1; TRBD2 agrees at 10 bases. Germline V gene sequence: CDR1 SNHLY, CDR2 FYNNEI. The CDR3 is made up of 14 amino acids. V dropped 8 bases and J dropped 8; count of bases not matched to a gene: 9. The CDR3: CASAWTSGIYEQFF. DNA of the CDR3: TGTGCCAGCGCTTGGACTAGCGGTATTTATGAGCAGTTCTTC.

The CDR3 here is CATSRDGGDRGLYEQYF. For the CDR3, the DNA is TGTGCCACCAGCAGAGATGGTGGGGACAGGGGCCTCTACGAGCAGTACTTC. The rearrangement links TRBV15 to TRBJ2-7; the match to TRBD1 covers 10 bases. This CDR3 contains 17 residues. Germline-derived CDR1 and CDR2 are LNHNV and YYDKDF (reference sequence). The V segment lost 0 bases and the J segment 3 bases; nucleotides outside the gene matches: 8.

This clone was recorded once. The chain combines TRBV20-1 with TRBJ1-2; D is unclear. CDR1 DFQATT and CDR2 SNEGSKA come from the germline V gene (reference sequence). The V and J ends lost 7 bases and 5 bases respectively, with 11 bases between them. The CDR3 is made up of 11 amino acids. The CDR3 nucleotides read TGCAGTGTTAGCTTGGAGTATGGCTACACCTTC. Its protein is CSVSLEYGYTF.

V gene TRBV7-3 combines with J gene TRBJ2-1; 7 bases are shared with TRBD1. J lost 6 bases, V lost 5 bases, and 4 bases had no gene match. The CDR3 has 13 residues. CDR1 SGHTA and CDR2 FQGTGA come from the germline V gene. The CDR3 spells CASSPGQVNEQFF. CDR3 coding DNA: TGTGCCAGCAGCCCAGGACAGGTCAATGAGCAGTTCTTC.